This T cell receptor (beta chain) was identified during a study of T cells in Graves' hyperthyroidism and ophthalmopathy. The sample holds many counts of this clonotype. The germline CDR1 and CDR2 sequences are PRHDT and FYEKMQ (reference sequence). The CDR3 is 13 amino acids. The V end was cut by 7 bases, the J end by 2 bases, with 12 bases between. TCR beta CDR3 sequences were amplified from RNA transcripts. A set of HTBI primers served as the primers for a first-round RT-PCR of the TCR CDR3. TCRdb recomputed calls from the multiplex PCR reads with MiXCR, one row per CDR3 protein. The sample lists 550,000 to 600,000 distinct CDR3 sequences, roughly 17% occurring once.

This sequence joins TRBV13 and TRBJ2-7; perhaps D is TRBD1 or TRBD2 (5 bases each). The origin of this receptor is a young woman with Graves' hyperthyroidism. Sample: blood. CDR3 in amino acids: CASNGRGAYEQYF. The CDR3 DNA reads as TGTGCCAGCAACGGTCGAGGGGCCTACGAGCAGTACTTC.